Below, 6 T cell receptor beta chains from the same sample are listed, as sequenced in a study of OX40 agonist ivuxolimab in advanced cancers. Data came from immunoSEQ multiplex PCR; TCRdb stores just in-frame clones and leaves some out. In the table there are around 65,000 clones, 87% of which are singletons. The sample in question was CD4+ or CD8+ T cells sorted from blood, obtained in a trial of the OX40 agonist ivuxolimab. The receptors come from an adult with an advanced solid tumor such as melanoma, head and neck, liver or kidney cancer.

V and J are TRBV5-1 and TRBJ1-1, with D tentatively TRBD1 (5 bases). CDR1 and CDR2 from the germline V gene are SGHRS and YFSETQ. CDR3 length: 15 amino acids. The V end was cut by 7 bases, the J end by 1 base, with 17 bases between. CDR3 DNA sequence: TGCGCCAGCCAGCGCAGGGAATCCTCGAACACTGAAGCTTTCTTT. It encodes CASQRRESSNTEAFF.

The rearrangement links TRBV23-1 to TRBJ2-7, with 7 bases lining up with TRBD1. TRBV23-1 is reported as an ORF; its role is uncertain. The CDR3 sequence is 13 residues long. With V trimmed by 7 bases and J by 1 base, 4 bases remained unmatched. The CDR3 is CASNRDRSYEQYF. In DNA, the CDR3 is TGCGCCAGCAACCGGGACAGATCCTACGAGCAGTACTTC.

This chain uses TRBV18 with TRBJ2-2; D unresolved. This CDR3 spans 11 amino acids. The ends were cut back, 4 bases at V and 4 bases at J, with 1 base in the middle. Germline V CDR1 and CDR2: KGHSH, LQKENI. The CDR3 loop is CASSRTGELFF. CDR3 coding DNA: TGTGCCAGCTCACGCACCGGGGAGCTGTTTTTT.

The chain carries TRBV19 and TRBJ2-7; D gene ambiguous. The germline gives CDR1 LNHDA, CDR2 SQIVND (reference sequence). Deletions cut 2 bases from V and 7 bases from J, with 9 bases between. The length of the CDR3 is 12 residues. This chain's CDR3 is CASSISPREQYF. In nucleotides, the CDR3 is TGTGCCAGTAGTATATCGCCCCGGGAGCAGTACTTC.

V usage is TRBV2 and J usage is TRBJ1-5; the D gene is possibly TRBD1 (5 bases). The V end lost 3 bases, the J end lost 6 bases, and 15 bases lay between the germline ends. This CDR3 is 15 amino acids long. From germline, CDR1 is SNHLY and CDR2 FYNNEI. The CDR3 region is CASSDDSGKGQPQHF. CDR3 bases: TGTGCCAGCAGTGATGATTCAGGGAAGGGTCAGCCCCAGCATTTT.

The chain recombines TRBV7-8 with TRBJ2-1; 8 bases fit TRBD1. This CDR3 region has 17 residues. Looked up from germline, CDR1 is SGHVS and CDR2 is FQNEAQ. V trimming: 1 base; J trimming: 5 bases; junction bases outside the gene matches: 10. CDR3 loop: CASSLVGRQGAHNEQFF. The CDR3 nucleotides are TGTGCCAGCAGCTTAGTGGGGCGTCAGGGGGCCCACAATGAGCAGTTCTTC.